The rows below give T cell receptor beta chains drawn from one sample of a study of blood T cell repertoires in COVID-19. TCRdb's copy holds only in-frame clones and misses some; the assay was immunoSEQ multiplex PCR. This repertoire shows some 300,000 clones, about 90% found once; its top ten account for over 3.5%. The sample was PBMCs or T cells enriched from blood (not recorded which). Source of these receptors: a woman aged 18-30 years with acute COVID-19. Each CDR3 is given with its conserved first and last residue. Fields, in order: J gene, V gene, clone size, D gene, CDR3 DNA, CDR3 protein. D genes are given only for firm matches. The size field is filled for only some rows; it gives once, few, many or a size class.

j_gene: TRBJ1-1
v_gene: TRBV12-3/TRBV12-4
abundance: .
d_gene: TRBD1
CDR3nt: TGTGCCAGCAGTTTAACAGGGGACGCTGAAGCTTTCTTT
CDR3aa: CASSLTGDAEAFF

j_gene: TRBJ2-1
v_gene: TRBV12-3/TRBV12-4
abundance: .
d_gene: .
CDR3nt: TGTGCCAGCAGTTTTGGGGGGGAGCAGTTCTTC
CDR3aa: CASSFGGEQFF

j_gene: TRBJ1-2
v_gene: TRBV28
abundance: .
d_gene: TRBD1
CDR3nt: TGTGCCAGCACCCCTCTAGGGACAGGGGAAGGCTCTAACTATGGCTACACCTTC
CDR3aa: CASTPLGTGEGSNYGYTF

j_gene: TRBJ1-6
v_gene: TRBV9
abundance: few
d_gene: TRBD1
CDR3nt: TGTGCCAGCAGCGTAGGGCTGGACAGGTCAAATTCACCCCTCCACTTT
CDR3aa: CASSVGLDRSNSPLHF

j_gene: TRBJ1-5
v_gene: TRBV14
abundance: .
d_gene: TRBD1
CDR3nt: TGTGCCAGCAGCCATTACAGGGGAGGTCAGCCCCAGCATTTT
CDR3aa: CASSHYRGGQPQHF

j_gene: TRBJ2-4
v_gene: TRBV11-3
abundance: .
d_gene: TRBD1
CDR3nt: TGTGCCAGCAGCCGACCCTCACAGGGGTTGGGGGCCAAAAACATTCAGTACTTC
CDR3aa: CASSRPSQGLGAKNIQYF

j_gene: TRBJ2-1
v_gene: TRBV9
abundance: once
d_gene: TRBD2
CDR3nt: TGTGCCAGCAGCGCCGCGGGACTAGCGGGAGCGGGTGAGCAGTTCTTC
CDR3aa: CASSAAGLAGAGEQFF

j_gene: TRBJ1-2
v_gene: TRBV27
abundance: .
d_gene: .
CDR3nt: TGTGCCAGCAGTTTATCAGGGGCTAACTATGGCTACACCTTC
CDR3aa: CASSLSGANYGYTF

j_gene: TRBJ1-4
v_gene: TRBV3-1/TRBV3-2
abundance: .
d_gene: TRBD1
CDR3nt: TGTGCCACCTCACAGGGGTCTAAAGGTGTAAAACTGTTTTTT
CDR3aa: CATSQGSKGVKLFF

j_gene: TRBJ2-7
v_gene: TRBV18
abundance: .
d_gene: .
CDR3nt: TGTGCCAGCTCACCGCAGAAGACCTACGAGCAGTACTTC
CDR3aa: CASSPQKTYEQYF

j_gene: TRBJ2-2
v_gene: TRBV9
abundance: .
d_gene: .
CDR3nt: TGTGCCAGCAGCGGAAGCGGAGGAGCGAACACCGGGGAGCTGTTTTTT
CDR3aa: CASSGSGGANTGELFF

j_gene: TRBJ2-4
v_gene: TRBV28
abundance: once
d_gene: .
CDR3nt: TGTGCCAGCAGTCCGGGCCTGACTAGAAACATTCAGTACTTC
CDR3aa: CASSPGLTRNIQYF

j_gene: TRBJ2-1
v_gene: TRBV19
abundance: .
d_gene: TRBD2
CDR3nt: TGTGCCAGTAGTATAATGGTAGCGGGTGACAATGAGCAGTTCTTC
CDR3aa: CASSIMVAGDNEQFF

j_gene: TRBJ1-1
v_gene: TRBV7-2
abundance: .
d_gene: .
CDR3nt: TGTGCCAGCAGCTTATCTCTCAGGATGAACACTGAAGCTTTCTTT
CDR3aa: CASSLSLRMNTEAFF

j_gene: TRBJ1-4
v_gene: TRBV29-1
abundance: .
d_gene: .
CDR3nt: TGCAGCGTTGCGAGGAGAACTAATGAAAAACTGTTTTTT
CDR3aa: CSVARRTNEKLFF

j_gene: TRBJ2-7
v_gene: TRBV5-1
abundance: .
d_gene: TRBD2
CDR3nt: TGCGCCAGCAGCTTCTCCCGGACTAGCGGGCTGGGGGAGCAGTACTTC
CDR3aa: CASSFSRTSGLGEQYF

j_gene: TRBJ1-3
v_gene: TRBV28
abundance: .
d_gene: TRBD1
CDR3nt: TGTGCCAGCAGTTTGGGGAGACAGGGTGGAAACACCATATATTTT
CDR3aa: CASSLGRQGGNTIYF

j_gene: TRBJ2-1
v_gene: TRBV7-3
abundance: .
d_gene: .
CDR3nt: TGTGCCAGCAGCCCCCTAGGTACCGTAGCCCCCAATGAGCAGTTCTTC
CDR3aa: CASSPLGTVAPNEQFF

j_gene: TRBJ1-1
v_gene: TRBV7-8
abundance: .
d_gene: .
CDR3nt: TGTGCCAGCAGCTTAGATGGGGCTACGTCGGCTTTCTTT
CDR3aa: CASSLDGATSAFF

j_gene: TRBJ2-2
v_gene: TRBV7-9
abundance: .
d_gene: .
CDR3nt: TGTGCCAGCAGCTCAGCTTCCACACATCTCACCGGGGAGCTGTTTTTT
CDR3aa: CASSSASTHLTGELFF

j_gene: TRBJ1-6
v_gene: TRBV3-1/TRBV3-2
abundance: .
d_gene: TRBD1
CDR3nt: TGTGCCAGCAGCCAAGACATTTGGACAGGGTCCAATTCACCCCCCCACTTT
CDR3aa: CASSQDIWTGSNSPPHF

j_gene: TRBJ1-1
v_gene: TRBV28
abundance: .
d_gene: .
CDR3nt: TGTGCCAGCAGTTTAGTACTCCGGAACACTGAAGCTTTCTTT
CDR3aa: CASSLVLRNTEAFF

j_gene: TRBJ2-1
v_gene: TRBV6-4
abundance: .
d_gene: TRBD2
CDR3nt: TGTGCCAGCAGTTCCGCGACTAGCGGGAGCGGCGGCAATGAGCAGTTCTTC
CDR3aa: CASSSATSGSGGNEQFF

j_gene: TRBJ1-1
v_gene: TRBV3-1/TRBV3-2
abundance: .
d_gene: .
CDR3nt: TGTGCCAGCAGCCAAGATTGGTCGGACAGTATGAACACTGAAGCTTTCTTT
CDR3aa: CASSQDWSDSMNTEAFF

j_gene: TRBJ2-7
v_gene: TRBV5-4
abundance: .
d_gene: TRBD2
CDR3nt: TGTGCCGGGCGATTAGCGGGGAACTACGAGCAGTACTTC
CDR3aa: CAGRLAGNYEQYF

j_gene: TRBJ2-7
v_gene: TRBV27
abundance: .
d_gene: .
CDR3nt: TGTGCCAGCACCCGGACAGCCCACGAGCAGTACTTC
CDR3aa: CASTRTAHEQYF

j_gene: TRBJ1-2
v_gene: TRBV13
abundance: .
d_gene: .
CDR3nt: TGTGCCAGCAGCCTCGGTGGGGGGAATGGCTACACCTTC
CDR3aa: CASSLGGGNGYTF

j_gene: TRBJ2-1
v_gene: TRBV19
abundance: .
d_gene: .
CDR3nt: TGTGCCAGTAGTATCGGGACATATAGTTTATCCTACAATGAGCAGTTCTTC
CDR3aa: CASSIGTYSLSYNEQFF

j_gene: TRBJ2-6
v_gene: TRBV19
abundance: .
d_gene: .
CDR3nt: TGTGCCAGTAGTATCCACAGCTCTGGGGCCAACGTCCTGACTTTC
CDR3aa: CASSIHSSGANVLTF

j_gene: TRBJ1-2
v_gene: TRBV4-2
abundance: .
d_gene: TRBD1
CDR3nt: TGTGCCAGCAGCCAAGATATCAAGGACAGGGTTAGTGGCACCTTC
CDR3aa: CASSQDIKDRVSGTF

j_gene: TRBJ2-7
v_gene: TRBV7-9
abundance: .
d_gene: TRBD1
CDR3nt: TGTGCGACAGGGGAGTCCTACGAGCAGTACTTC
CDR3aa: CATGESYEQYF

j_gene: TRBJ1-1
v_gene: TRBV7-4
abundance: .
d_gene: .
CDR3nt: TGTGCCAGCAGCTCCGATTCTAGGAGGACTGAAGCTTTCTTT
CDR3aa: CASSSDSRRTEAFF

j_gene: TRBJ2-1
v_gene: TRBV27
abundance: .
d_gene: TRBD2
CDR3nt: TGTGCCAGCAGCCGATCCTTTGGGACTAGCGGTAGCTCCTACAATGAGCAGTTCTTC
CDR3aa: CASSRSFGTSGSSYNEQFF

j_gene: TRBJ1-4
v_gene: TRBV2
abundance: .
d_gene: .
CDR3nt: TGTGCCAGCAGTAGCCAGACTGCAACTAATGAAAAACTGTTTTTT
CDR3aa: CASSSQTATNEKLFF

j_gene: TRBJ2-7
v_gene: TRBV5-4
abundance: .
d_gene: .
CDR3nt: TGTGCCAGCAGTTTTGAGACGGGGGTGGGGGAGCAGTACTTC
CDR3aa: CASSFETGVGEQYF

j_gene: TRBJ1-5
v_gene: TRBV19
abundance: few
d_gene: .
CDR3nt: TGTGCCAGTAACTTTATTAATCAGCCCCAGCATTTT
CDR3aa: CASNFINQPQHF

j_gene: TRBJ2-7
v_gene: TRBV5-6
abundance: .
d_gene: .
CDR3nt: TGTGCCAGCAGCCAGGTCGCACGGGGAGCCTCCTACGAGCAGTACTTC
CDR3aa: CASSQVARGASYEQYF

j_gene: TRBJ1-6
v_gene: TRBV30
abundance: .
d_gene: .
CDR3nt: TGTGCCTGGACGTCAGGGATGGGTTCACCCCTCCACTTT
CDR3aa: CAWTSGMGSPLHF

j_gene: TRBJ1-5
v_gene: TRBV28
abundance: once
d_gene: .
CDR3nt: TGTGCCAGTCCTCGAGGTCAGCCCCAGCATTTT
CDR3aa: CASPRGQPQHF

j_gene: TRBJ1-4
v_gene: TRBV5-1
abundance: few
d_gene: TRBD1
CDR3nt: TGCGCCAGCAGCTTAACAGGGGATGAAAAACTGTTTTTT
CDR3aa: CASSLTGDEKLFF

j_gene: TRBJ2-4
v_gene: TRBV3-1/TRBV3-2
abundance: .
d_gene: .
CDR3nt: TGTGCCAGCAGCCAACCGGGAGTAGCCAAAAACATTCAGTACTTC
CDR3aa: CASSQPGVAKNIQYF